This is a list of T cell receptor beta chains from one sample in a study of synovial regulatory T cells in juvenile arthritis. Produced via immunoSEQ multiplex PCR; TCRdb's table is partial and in-frame only. In all, the sample yields roughly 8,400 clones. The specimen was Treg cells from blood. The receptors derive from a donor aged 2-35 years with juvenile idiopathic arthritis. The CDR3 runs from the conserved cysteine through the conserved F or W. Each record gives: J gene, CDR3 length, V gene, clone size, CDR3 protein. Not all rows give a size; the values are once, few, many and, for expanded clones, a class.

TRBJ2-7 15 TRBV4-3 - CASSQGHWTLSEQYF
TRBJ2-1 16 TRBV15 - CATSGLGQFSYNEQFF
TRBJ1-2 12 TRBV19 - CASSLTGSGYTF
TRBJ2-7 14 TRBV7-8 - CASTNTGGSYEQYF
TRBJ1-2 12 TRBV28 - CASRGGSYGYTF
TRBJ1-1 13 TRBV5-1 - CASSLEWGTEAFF
TRBJ1-1 14 TRBV7-9 medium-sized CASSLRGSNTEAFF
TRBJ2-3 15 TRBV18 medium-sized CASSPGLATSGTQYF
TRBJ1-2 16 TRBV15 - CATSPRLGTSNYGYTF
TRBJ2-1 15 TRBV9 - CASSVDTSSYNEQFF
TRBJ1-1 16 TRBV6-6 - CASIFRLGTRSTEAFF
TRBJ2-2 13 TRBV6-1 - CASSGKGTAKLFF
TRBJ2-5 12 TRBV7-2 - CASSSEGETQYF
TRBJ1-5 14 TRBV6-5 - CATSRGQGDQPQHF
TRBJ2-3 15 TRBV28 - CASSYLAGASDTQYF
TRBJ2-7 14 TRBV6-1 - CASRGQGMTYEQYF
TRBJ2-1 18 TRBV28 - CASSSLSGLAGAGNEQFF
TRBJ1-5 17 TRBV28 - CASTRWALRGSNQPQHF
TRBJ2-3 15 TRBV6-1 - CASSVRGPSTDTQYF
TRBJ2-7 13 TRBV5-8 medium-sized CASSYNRDYEQYF
TRBJ2-7 15 TRBV7-2 - CASSLGIAKAYEQYF
TRBJ2-5 12 TRBV5-4 - CASSPQGGTQYF
TRBJ2-7 15 TRBV6-4 medium-sized CASSALLACPYEQYF
TRBJ2-7 13 TRBV2 - CASRRTGTYEQYF
TRBJ2-3 14 TRBV7-6 - CASSLGAWTDTQYF
TRBJ2-2 14 TRBV14 - CASSQGQNTGELFF
TRBJ2-2 14 TRBV19 - CASSMVVEAGELFF
TRBJ2-7 14 TRBV5-1 - CASSLSGGRDEQYF
TRBJ1-4 13 TRBV5-8 - CASSFGGNEKLFF
TRBJ1-3 13 TRBV19 - CASRRNGGNTIYF
TRBJ2-7 14 TRBV6-5 medium-sized CASSRTGQFYEQYF
TRBJ1-4 12 TRBV11-2 - CASSYRDEKLFF
TRBJ2-7 13 TRBV5-6 medium-sized CASSLRAVDEQYF
TRBJ2-7 13 TRBV5-1 - CASSQGTLYEQYF
TRBJ2-1 15 TRBV7-2 - CASSRGLAGGNEQFF
TRBJ2-2 15 TRBV25-1 - CASSRRGGKTGELFF
TRBJ2-1 15 TRBV7-3 - CASSLYLAGNNEQFF
TRBJ1-1 15 TRBV4-1 - CASSPSGFMNTEAFF
TRBJ2-5 16 TRBV4-1 - CASSQERTRRQETQYF
TRBJ2-3 17 TRBV10-3 - CAIRGLAGGPGTDTQYF
TRBJ2-2 14 TRBV19 - CASSLNGATGELFF
TRBJ2-7 13 TRBV7-2 - CASLSGAFYEQYF
TRBJ1-2 12 TRBV2 medium-sized CASSPNEDGYTF
TRBJ2-2 13 TRBV28 - CASSLIQPGELFF
TRBJ2-7 18 TRBV27 - CASSLYGPGGPARNEQYF